This T cell receptor (beta chain) was observed in a study of technical replicates of blood from a handful of donors. The CDR3 consists of 14 residues. Looked up from germline, CDR1 is SGHNT and CDR2 is YYREEE (reference sequence). The V end lost 4 bases, the J end lost 2 bases, and 12 bases lay between the germline ends. Assay: immunoSEQ multiplex PCR; the TCRdb copy retains only in-frame clones and omits some. The sample carries 84,000 or so clones, roughly 94% recorded once. What was sequenced was T cells isolated from PBMCs. The chain uses TRBV5-4 and TRBJ2-5; D is unclear. This clonotype was sampled from a human donor in good health. This chain's CDR3 is CASSLPHMQETQYF. CDR3 DNA sequence: TGTGCCAGCAGCCTACCTCATATGCAAGAGACCCAGTACTTC.